The sequence of this TCR beta chain was determined in a study of T-cell reconstitution after alpha-beta-depleted transplantation in children. Overall study findings and caveats: From newly produced T cells came most of the T-cell counts and diversity one year after transplant.

Germline V gene lookup returns CDR1 DFQATT and CDR2 SNEGSKA (reference sequence). V lost 4 bases and J lost 5, with 9 bases in between. CDR3 length equals 11 residues. This clonotype was recorded at least ten times. What it recognizes is unknown. Unique molecular identifiers were used to barcode this TCRbeta library. TCRdb processed the PCR reads anew with MiXCR; each CDR3 protein has one entry. This table holds around 300,000 distinct CDR3 sequences, more than 9% found once. The rearrangement links TRBV20-1 to TRBJ2-7, with D uncertain. The clonotype originates from a male patient aged 2-10 years who had a stem cell transplant for chronic granulomatous disease, so the T cells may come from the graft donor. The sequencing used peripheral blood, collected 180 days after TCRalphabeta/CD19-depleted stem cell transplant. CDR3 region: CSAIRVDEQYF. As DNA, the CDR3 is TGCAGTGCTATACGAGTGGACGAGCAGTACTTC.